A single T cell receptor beta chain is shown here with its context. This record comes from a study of T cell changes during pregnancy in multiple sclerosis. Generated by immunoSEQ multiplex PCR, the TCRdb table keeps only in-frame clones and is missing some. The table shows 35,000 to 45,000 clones, with roughly 92% occurring only once. The CDR3 has 13 amino acids. CDR1 SEHNR and CDR2 FQNEAQ come from the germline V gene (reference sequence). Trimming removed 3 bases from V and 5 bases from J, with 7 bases in between. Source material: peripheral blood. V and J are TRBV7-9 and TRBJ2-2; no definite D call. This clonotype was sampled from a female donor with multiple sclerosis, enrolled in a pregnancy study. CDR3 DNA: TGTGCCAGCAGCTTCTGGGAAACCGGGGAGCTGTTTTTT. As protein: CASSFWETGELFF.